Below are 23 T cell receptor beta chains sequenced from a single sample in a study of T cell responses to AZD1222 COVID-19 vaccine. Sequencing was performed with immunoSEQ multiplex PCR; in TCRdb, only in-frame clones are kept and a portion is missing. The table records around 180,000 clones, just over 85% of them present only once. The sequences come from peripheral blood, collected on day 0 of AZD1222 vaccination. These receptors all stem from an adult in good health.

The CDR3 reads CASSADRGTNTGELFF. DNA of the CDR3: TGTGCCAGCAGCGCGGACAGGGGAACTAACACCGGGGAGCTGTTTTTT. The rearrangement joins TRBV5-6 to TRBJ2-2; 9 nucleotides agree with TRBD1. Trimming cost V 4 bases and J 2 bases; bases outside gene matches: 6. CDR1 is SGHDT, CDR2 YYEEEE, per germline. The CDR3 consists of 16 residues. The variable domain in full, completed from reference TRBV5-6 and TRBJ2-2, reads DAGVTQSPTHLIKTRGQQVTLRCSPKSGHDTVSWYQQALGQGPQFIFQYYEEEERQRGNFPDRFSGHQFPNYSSELNVNALLLGDSALYLCASSADRGTNTGELFFGEGSRLTVL.

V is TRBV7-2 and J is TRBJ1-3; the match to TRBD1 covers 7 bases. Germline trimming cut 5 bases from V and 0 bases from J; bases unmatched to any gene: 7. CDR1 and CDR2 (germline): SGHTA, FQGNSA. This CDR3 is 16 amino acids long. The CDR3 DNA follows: TGTGCCAGCAGCAGGGGACAGACTCTCTCTGGAAACACCATATATTTT. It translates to CASSRGQTLSGNTIYF.

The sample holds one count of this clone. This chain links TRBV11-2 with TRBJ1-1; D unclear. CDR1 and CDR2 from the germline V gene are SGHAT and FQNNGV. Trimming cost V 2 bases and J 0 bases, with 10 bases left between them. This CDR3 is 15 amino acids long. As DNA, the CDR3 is TGTGCCAGCAGCTTACTCGTTTTTATGAACACTGAAGCTTTCTTT. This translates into CASSLLVFMNTEAFF.

This chain's CDR3 is CASSPVRGYEQYF. In nucleotides, the CDR3 is TGTGCCAGCAGCCCGGTTAGGGGCTACGAGCAGTACTTC. The chain combines TRBV5-4 with TRBJ2-7; D may be TRBD1 (5 bases). CDR3 size: 13 residues. Germline loops: CDR1 SGHNT, CDR2 YYREEE (reference sequence). Between the trimmed V and J ends, which lost 4 bases and 3 bases, there was a span of 11 bases.

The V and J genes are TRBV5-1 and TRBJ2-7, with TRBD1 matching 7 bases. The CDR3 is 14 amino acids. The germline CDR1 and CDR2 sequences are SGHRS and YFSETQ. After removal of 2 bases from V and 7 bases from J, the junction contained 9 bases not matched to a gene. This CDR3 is CASSFGQVAREQYF. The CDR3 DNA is TGCGCCAGCAGCTTTGGACAGGTAGCGAGGGAGCAGTACTTC.

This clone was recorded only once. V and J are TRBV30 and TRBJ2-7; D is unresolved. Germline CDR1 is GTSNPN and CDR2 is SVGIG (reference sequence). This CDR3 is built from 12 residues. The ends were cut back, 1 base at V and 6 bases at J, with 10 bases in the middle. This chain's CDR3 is CAWSARSAEQYF. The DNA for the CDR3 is TGTGCCTGGAGTGCACGGTCGGCCGAGCAGTACTTC.

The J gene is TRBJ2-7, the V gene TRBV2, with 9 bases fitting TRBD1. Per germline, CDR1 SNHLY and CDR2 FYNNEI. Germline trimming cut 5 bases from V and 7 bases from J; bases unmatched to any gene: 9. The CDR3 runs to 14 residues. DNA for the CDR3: TGTGCCAGCAGTATACAGGGGGCGGGTGGAGAGCAGTACTTC. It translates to CASSIQGAGGEQYF.

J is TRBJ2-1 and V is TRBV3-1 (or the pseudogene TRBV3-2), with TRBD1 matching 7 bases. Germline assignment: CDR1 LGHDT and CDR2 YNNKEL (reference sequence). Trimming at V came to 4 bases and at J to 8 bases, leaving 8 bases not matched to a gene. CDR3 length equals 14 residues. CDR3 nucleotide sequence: TGTGCCAGCAGCCCCCGACAGGGTAGGGATGAGCAGTTCTTC. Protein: CASSPRQGRDEQFF.

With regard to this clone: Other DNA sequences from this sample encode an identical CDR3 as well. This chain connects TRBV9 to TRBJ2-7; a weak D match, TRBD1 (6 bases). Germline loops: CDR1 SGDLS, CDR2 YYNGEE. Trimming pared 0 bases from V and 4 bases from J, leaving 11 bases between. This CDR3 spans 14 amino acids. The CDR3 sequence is CASSVGQGPYEQYF. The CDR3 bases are TGTGCCAGCAGCGTAGGTCAGGGGCCATACGAGCAGTACTTC.

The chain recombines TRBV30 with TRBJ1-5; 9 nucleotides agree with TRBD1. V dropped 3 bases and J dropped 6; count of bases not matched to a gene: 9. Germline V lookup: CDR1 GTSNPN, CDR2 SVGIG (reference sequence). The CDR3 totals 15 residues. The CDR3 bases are TGTGCCTGGAGCCGGACAGGGGATCTGGGTCAGCCCCAGCATTTT. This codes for CAWSRTGDLGQPQHF.

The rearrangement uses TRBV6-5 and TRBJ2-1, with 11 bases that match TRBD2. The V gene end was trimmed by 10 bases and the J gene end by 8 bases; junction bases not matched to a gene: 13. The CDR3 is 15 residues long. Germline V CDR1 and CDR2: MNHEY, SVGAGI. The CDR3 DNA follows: TGTGCCACTACGAAACTCGGACTAGCGGGCGATGAGCAGTTCTTC. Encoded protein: CATTKLGLAGDEQFF.

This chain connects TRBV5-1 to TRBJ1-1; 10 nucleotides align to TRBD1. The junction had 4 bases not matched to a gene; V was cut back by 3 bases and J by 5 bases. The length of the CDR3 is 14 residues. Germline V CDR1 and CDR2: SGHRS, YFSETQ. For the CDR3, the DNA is TGCGCCAGCAGCTGGACAGGGGGATTGACTGAAGCTTTCTTT. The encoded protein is CASSWTGGLTEAFF.

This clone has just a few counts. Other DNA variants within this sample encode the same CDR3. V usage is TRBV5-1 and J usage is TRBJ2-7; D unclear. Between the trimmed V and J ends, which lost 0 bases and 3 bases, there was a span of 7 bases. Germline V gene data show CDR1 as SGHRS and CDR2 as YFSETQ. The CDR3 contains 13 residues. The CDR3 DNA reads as TGCGCCAGCAGCTTGGACGGGTTCTACGAGCAGTACTTC. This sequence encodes CASSLDGFYEQYF. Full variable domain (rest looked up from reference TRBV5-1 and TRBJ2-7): KAGVTQTPRYLIKTRGQQVTLSCSPISGHRSVSWYQQTPGQGLQFLFEYFSETQRNKGNFPGRFSGRQFSNSRSEMNVSTLELGDSALYLCASSLDGFYEQYFGPGTRLTVT.

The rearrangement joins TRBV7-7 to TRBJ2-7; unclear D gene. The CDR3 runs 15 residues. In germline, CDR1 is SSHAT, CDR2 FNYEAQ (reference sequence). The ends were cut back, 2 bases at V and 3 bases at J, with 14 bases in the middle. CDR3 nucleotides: TGTGCCAGCAGCTTAACTTTGGGCGGATTCTACGAGCAGTACTTC. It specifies CASSLTLGGFYEQYF.

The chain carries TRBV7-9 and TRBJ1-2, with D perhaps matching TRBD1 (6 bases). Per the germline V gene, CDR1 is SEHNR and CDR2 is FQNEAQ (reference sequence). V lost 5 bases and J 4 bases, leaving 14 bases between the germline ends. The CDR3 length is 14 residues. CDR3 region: CASSLRTDLYGYTF. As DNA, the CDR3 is TGTGCCAGCAGCCTCCGGACAGATCTCTATGGCTACACCTTC.

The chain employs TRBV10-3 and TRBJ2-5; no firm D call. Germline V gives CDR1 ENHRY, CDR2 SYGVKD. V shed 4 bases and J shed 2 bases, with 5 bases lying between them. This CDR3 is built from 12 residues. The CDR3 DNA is TGTGCCATCAGTGGGGTGCAAGAGACCCAGTACTTC. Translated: CAISGVQETQYF.

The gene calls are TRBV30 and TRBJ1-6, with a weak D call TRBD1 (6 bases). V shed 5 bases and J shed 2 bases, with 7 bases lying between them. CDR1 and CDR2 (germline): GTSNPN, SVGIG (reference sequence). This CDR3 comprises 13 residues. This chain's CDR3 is CAWEGAYNSPLHF. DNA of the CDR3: TGTGCCTGGGAGGGGGCCTATAATTCACCCCTCCACTTT.

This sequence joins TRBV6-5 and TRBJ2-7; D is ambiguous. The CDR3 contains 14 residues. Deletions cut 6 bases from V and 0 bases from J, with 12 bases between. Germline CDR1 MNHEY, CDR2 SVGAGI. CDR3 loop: CASRGRLSSYEQYF. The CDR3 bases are TGTGCCAGCAGAGGACGACTGAGCTCCTACGAGCAGTACTTC.

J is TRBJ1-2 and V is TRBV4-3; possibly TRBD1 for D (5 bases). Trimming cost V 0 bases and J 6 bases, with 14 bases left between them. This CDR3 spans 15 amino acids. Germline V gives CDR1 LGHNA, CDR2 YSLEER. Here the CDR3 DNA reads TGCGCCAGCAGCCAAGATGGCAGGGATAGTGATGGCTACACCTTC. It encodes CASSQDGRDSDGYTF.

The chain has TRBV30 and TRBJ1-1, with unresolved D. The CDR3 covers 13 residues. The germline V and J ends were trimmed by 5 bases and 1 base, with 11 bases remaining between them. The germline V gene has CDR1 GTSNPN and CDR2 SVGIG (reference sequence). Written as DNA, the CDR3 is TGTGCCTGGGGCGCACATACGAACACTGAAGCTTTCTTT. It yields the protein CAWGAHTNTEAFF.

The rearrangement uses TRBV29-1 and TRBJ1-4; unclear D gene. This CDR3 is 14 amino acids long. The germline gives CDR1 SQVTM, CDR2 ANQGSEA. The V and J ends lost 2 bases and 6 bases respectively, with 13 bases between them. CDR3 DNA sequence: TGCAGCGTTGAAATTGCGGGAGGCCATGAAAAACTGTTTTTT. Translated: CSVEIAGGHEKLFF.

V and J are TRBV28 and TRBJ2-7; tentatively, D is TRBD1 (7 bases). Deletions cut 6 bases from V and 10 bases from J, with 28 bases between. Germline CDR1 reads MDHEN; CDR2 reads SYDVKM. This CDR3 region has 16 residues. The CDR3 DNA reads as TGTGCCAGCAGATTCAACCTCGGGGGAGGAGGGGGCAGTCAGTACTTC. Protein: CASRFNLGGGGGSQYF.

CDR3 in amino acids: CATSRLSGGAAQYF. CDR3 in DNA: TGTGCCACCAGCAGACTTTCTGGGGGGGCGGCGCAGTATTTT. This chain connects TRBV15 to TRBJ2-3; maybe TRBD2 (7 bases). CDR1 is LNHNV and CDR2 is YYDKDF in the germline V gene (reference sequence). The CDR3 loop spans 14 amino acids. The V end lost 2 bases, the J end lost 10 bases, and 16 bases lay between the germline ends.